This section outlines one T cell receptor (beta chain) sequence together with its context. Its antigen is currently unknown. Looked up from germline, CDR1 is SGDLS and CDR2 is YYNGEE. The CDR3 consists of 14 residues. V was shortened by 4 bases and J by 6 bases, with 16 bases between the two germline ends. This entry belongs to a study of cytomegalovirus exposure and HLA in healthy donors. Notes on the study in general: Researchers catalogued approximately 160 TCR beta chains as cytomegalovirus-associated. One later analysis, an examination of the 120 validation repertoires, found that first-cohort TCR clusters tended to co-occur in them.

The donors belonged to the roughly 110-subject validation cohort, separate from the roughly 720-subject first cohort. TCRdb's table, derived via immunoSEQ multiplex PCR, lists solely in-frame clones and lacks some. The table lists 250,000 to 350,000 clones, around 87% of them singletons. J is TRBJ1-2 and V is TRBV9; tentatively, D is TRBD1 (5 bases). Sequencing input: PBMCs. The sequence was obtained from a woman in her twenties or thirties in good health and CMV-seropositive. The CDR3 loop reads CASSLTGGSDGYTF. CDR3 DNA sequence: TGTGCCAGCAGCCTTACGGGGGGGTCCGATGGCTACACCTTC.